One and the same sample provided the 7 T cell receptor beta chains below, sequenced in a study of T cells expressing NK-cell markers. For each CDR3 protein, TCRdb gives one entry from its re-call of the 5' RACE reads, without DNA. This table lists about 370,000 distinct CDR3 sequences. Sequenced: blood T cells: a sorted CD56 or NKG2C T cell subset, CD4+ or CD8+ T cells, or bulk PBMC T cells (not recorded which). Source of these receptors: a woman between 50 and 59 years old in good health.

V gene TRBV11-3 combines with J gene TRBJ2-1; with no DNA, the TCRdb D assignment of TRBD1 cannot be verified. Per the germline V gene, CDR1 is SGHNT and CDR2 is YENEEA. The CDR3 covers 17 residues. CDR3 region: CASSLVIDSTPYNEQFF.

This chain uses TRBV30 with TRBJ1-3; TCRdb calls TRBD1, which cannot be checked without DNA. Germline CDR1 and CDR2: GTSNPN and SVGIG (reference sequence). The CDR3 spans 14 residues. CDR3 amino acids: CAWSMGRSGNTIYF.

CDR3: CASSTTGARGQPQHF. The chain links TRBV12-3 or TRBV12-4 to TRBJ1-5; TCRdb lists TRBD1, though no DNA is available to test this call. The CDR3 has 15 residues.

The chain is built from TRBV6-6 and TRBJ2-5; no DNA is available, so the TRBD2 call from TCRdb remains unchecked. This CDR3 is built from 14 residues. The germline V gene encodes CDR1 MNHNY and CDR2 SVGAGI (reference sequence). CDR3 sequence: CATQSVLAGETQYF.

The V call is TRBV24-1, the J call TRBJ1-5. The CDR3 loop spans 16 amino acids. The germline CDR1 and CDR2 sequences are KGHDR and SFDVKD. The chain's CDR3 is CATSDLPSHSNQPQHF.

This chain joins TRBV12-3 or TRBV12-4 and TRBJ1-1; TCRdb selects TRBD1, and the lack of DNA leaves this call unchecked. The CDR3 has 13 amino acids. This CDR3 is CASRTRTYGEAFF.

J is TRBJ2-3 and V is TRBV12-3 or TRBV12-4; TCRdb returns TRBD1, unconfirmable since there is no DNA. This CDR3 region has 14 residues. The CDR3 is CASRQGGYTDTQYF.